Shown below are 18 T cell receptor beta chains from a single sample sequenced in a study of blood T cell repertoires in COVID-19. The table came from immunoSEQ multiplex PCR; TCRdb's copy has only in-frame clones and leaves some out. The sample shows about 280,000 clones, approximately 91% of them seen only once. Sequencing used peripheral blood. Source of these receptors: a woman in her 30s with COVID-19, enrolled during active disease.

V usage is TRBV2 and J usage is TRBJ2-5; D is unclear. The V end lost 4 bases, the J end lost 2 bases, and 17 bases lay between the germline ends. The CDR3 has 16 amino acids. The V gene's germline CDR1 is SNHLY and CDR2 FYNNEI. The DNA for the CDR3 is TGTGCCAGCAGTGCTGTCTCTAGTAGGCTTCAAGAGACCCAGTACTTC. It encodes CASSAVSSRLQETQYF.

The chain has TRBV19 and TRBJ1-5, with 7 bases fitting TRBD1. The CDR3 runs 14 residues. V trimming: 7 bases; J trimming: 5 bases; junction bases outside the gene matches: 8. Germline values: CDR1 LNHDA, CDR2 SQIVND (reference sequence). The CDR3 sequence: CASTEGQEYQPQHF. DNA of the CDR3: TGTGCCAGTACAGAAGGACAGGAATATCAGCCCCAGCATTTT.

The chain links TRBV24-1 to TRBJ2-5; 12 bases align to TRBD2. Looked up from germline, CDR1 is KGHDR and CDR2 is SFDVKD. Losses at the gene ends were 6 bases for V and 5 bases for J; bases not matched to a gene: 0. The CDR3 length is 13 residues. The CDR3 is CATSTSGGETQYF. CDR3 DNA: TGTGCCACCAGTACTAGCGGGGGGGAGACCCAGTACTTC.

This rearrangement joins TRBV7-2 to TRBJ2-3, with D perhaps TRBD2 (6 bases). V lost 8 bases and J 7 bases, leaving 10 bases between the germline ends. The germline gives CDR1 SGHTA, CDR2 FQGNSA. The CDR3 runs to 11 residues. CDR3 sequence reads: CASPAGYTQYF. CDR3 bases: TGTGCCAGCCCCGCGGGGTATACGCAGTATTTT.

The chain links TRBV6-5 to TRBJ2-7; 11 bases match TRBD2. The germline gives CDR1 MNHEY, CDR2 SVGAGI. The CDR3 spans 15 residues. V shed 6 bases, J shed 0 bases, and the junction held 4 bases outside the gene matches. Here the CDR3 DNA reads TGTGCCAGCAGCCACGGACTAGCGGGCTCCTACGAGCAGTACTTC. Translation: CASSHGLAGSYEQYF.

The chain employs TRBV5-1 and TRBJ2-1; no definite D call. CDR3 size: 13 residues. The V gene lost 2 bases and the J gene lost 5 bases, with 8 bases spanning the gap. Germline CDR1 reads SGHRS; CDR2 reads YFSETQ. The CDR3 protein is CASSLNTHNEQFF. For the CDR3, the DNA is TGCGCCAGCAGCTTAAACACCCACAATGAGCAGTTCTTC.

This sequence joins TRBV4-3 and TRBJ2-7; 9 bases align to TRBD1. Germline loops: CDR1 LGHNA, CDR2 YSLEER. The CDR3 length is 15 residues. V shed 3 bases and J 3 bases; nucleotides not matched to a gene: 6. CDR3 DNA: TGCGCCAGCAGCCATCCGGGACAGGGAAGCTACGAGCAGTACTTC. Its protein is CASSHPGQGSYEQYF.

This chain joins TRBV2 and TRBJ2-3; 13 bases align to TRBD2. Germline CDR1 SNHLY, CDR2 FYNNEI. The CDR3 spans 15 residues. Trimming cost V 9 bases and J 6 bases; bases outside gene matches: 9. CDR3 DNA sequence: TGTGCCAGTGCGGGGACTAGCGGGGCTCGGGATACGCAGTATTTT. It specifies CASAGTSGARDTQYF.

The J gene is TRBJ2-1, the V gene TRBV5-8; the match to TRBD1 covers 8 bases. Germline V lookup: CDR1 SGHTS, CDR2 YDEGEE. The CDR3 consists of 15 residues. The ends lost 0 bases at V and 8 bases at J; junction bases unmatched: 7. CDR3 nucleotides: TGTGCCAGCAGCTTGGCTGGACAGGGTATCGATGAGCAGTTCTTC. This gives the protein CASSLAGQGIDEQFF.

This chain links TRBV30 with TRBJ1-4; possibly TRBD1 for D (6 bases). The germline gives CDR1 GTSNPN, CDR2 SVGIG (reference sequence). V was shortened by 5 bases and J by 6 bases, with 13 bases between the two germline ends. This CDR3 has 13 residues. CDR3 DNA sequence: TGTGCCTGGGTGGGACACGAAGATGAAAAACTGTTTTTT. This gives the protein CAWVGHEDEKLFF. The full variable domain, in which reference TRBV30 and TRBJ1-4 provide the parts outside the CDR3, is SQTIHQWPATLVQPVGSPLSLECTVEGTSNPNLYWYRQAAGRGLQLLFYSVGIGQISSEVPQNLSASRPQDRQFILSSKKLLLSDSGFYLCAWVGHEDEKLFFGSGTQLSVL.

V usage is TRBV10-3 and J usage is TRBJ1-5; D gene unclear. Trimming left V 6 bases short and J 1 base short, with 16 bases between. CDR3 length equals 16 residues. Germline CDR1 and CDR2: ENHRY and SYGVKD. This chain's CDR3 is CAISEDGRASNQPQHF. CDR3 DNA: TGTGCCATCAGCGAAGACGGGAGGGCGAGCAATCAGCCCCAGCATTTT.

The V and J genes are TRBV5-1 and TRBJ1-4; 7 nucleotides agree with TRBD1. There are 16 residues in the CDR3. V trimming: 5 bases; J trimming: 1 base; junction bases outside the gene matches: 8. Germline V lookup: CDR1 SGHRS, CDR2 YFSETQ. The chain's CDR3 is CASSRQGLETNEKLFF. CDR3 bases: TGCGCCAGCAGTAGACAGGGTTTAGAAACTAATGAAAAACTGTTTTTT.

V and J are TRBV28 and TRBJ1-1; 7 bases align to TRBD1. CDR3 length equals 12 residues. In germline, CDR1 is MDHEN, CDR2 SYDVKM. After removal of 6 bases from V and 5 bases from J, the junction contained 3 bases not matched to a gene. The CDR3 region has the DNA TGTGCCAGCAGGACAGGGCGAACTGAAGCTTTCTTT. Its protein is CASRTGRTEAFF.

V gene TRBV7-9 combines with J gene TRBJ2-7; 9 bases agree with TRBD2. With V trimmed by 6 bases and J by 1 base, 4 bases remained unmatched. Germline CDR1 SEHNR, CDR2 FQNEAQ (reference sequence). The CDR3 length is 14 residues. CDR3 coding DNA: TGTGCCAGCAGTCTAGCGGGAAATTCCTACGAGCAGTACTTC. This codes for CASSLAGNSYEQYF. The complete variable domain, with remaining parts taken from reference TRBV7-9 and TRBJ2-7, reads DTGVSQNPRHKITKRGQNVTFRCDPISEHNRLYWYRQTLGQGPEFLTYFQNEAQLEKSRLLSDRFSAERPKGSFSTLEIQRTEQGDSAMYLCASSLAGNSYEQYFGPGTRLTVT.

The CDR3 region has the DNA TGCAGCGTTGAAGGCACTAGCGGAACCTACGAGCAGTACTTC. This sequence encodes CSVEGTSGTYEQYF. This chain connects TRBV29-1 to TRBJ2-7; TRBD2 agrees at 8 bases. Germline V gene sequence: CDR1 SQVTM, CDR2 ANQGSEA. V gave up 1 base and J gave up 2 bases; unmatched junction bases: 4. The CDR3 is made up of 14 amino acids.

Only one count was recorded for this clone. The chain recombines TRBV7-2 with TRBJ2-7; tentatively, D is TRBD2 (5 bases). Per the germline V gene, CDR1 is SGHTA and CDR2 is FQGNSA. Trimming took off 2 bases at V and 0 bases at J, with 11 bases between the two ends. The CDR3 has 15 amino acids. The CDR3 reads CASSLYLGSSYEQYF. In DNA form, the CDR3 reads TGTGCCAGCAGCTTATATCTGGGGAGCTCCTACGAGCAGTACTTC. Full variable domain (rest looked up from reference TRBV7-2 and TRBJ2-7): GAGVSQSPSNKVTEKGKDVELRCDPISGHTALYWYRQSLGQGLEFLIYFQGNSAPDKSGLPSDRFSAERTGGSVSTLTIQRTQQEDSAVYLCASSLYLGSSYEQYFGPGTRLTVT.

The CDR3 loop reads CASSQQGEEAFF. CDR3 coding DNA: TGCGCCAGCAGCCAACAGGGGGAGGAAGCTTTCTTT. The rearrangement uses TRBV5-1 and TRBJ1-1, with TRBD1 identical over 8 bases. The CDR3 covers 12 residues. The germline V gene has CDR1 SGHRS and CDR2 YFSETQ. The V and J ends lost 4 bases and 8 bases, in that order; junction bases with no gene match: 4.

V is TRBV27 and J is TRBJ1-2, with a possible D match to TRBD1 (6 bases). Germline CDR1 is MNHEY and CDR2 is SMNVEV (reference sequence). The length of the CDR3 is 13 residues. V was cut by 0 bases and J by 8 bases, with 10 bases left in between. The DNA for the CDR3 is TGTGCCAGCAGTTTATCGGGGGCTGAGGGCTACACCTTC. Protein: CASSLSGAEGYTF.